This TCR beta chain was profiled in a study of T cell clonality in common variable immunodeficiency. As for this clone: The antigen is not known. Sequencing ends 3 residues short of the CDR3 end; the germline J gene provides the rest.

The CDR3 contains 15 residues. J lost 1 base, V lost 5 bases, and 5 bases had no gene match. Germline V lookup: CDR1 LNHDA, CDR2 SQIVND (reference sequence). The repertoire was sequenced with immunoSEQ multiplex PCR; TCRdb's copy has only in-frame clones and lacks some. The table lists more than 55,000 clones, with no singletons. Points from the study as a whole: CVID subjects had higher TCRbeta clonality than healthy controls, most marked in about a third.

The J gene is TRBJ1-1, the V gene TRBV19; 9 bases match TRBD1. This clonotype was sampled from a person aged 18-69 years in good health. Sequencing was carried out using peripheral blood mononuclear cells. This CDR3 is CASSVWDRANTEAFF. The sequenced part of the CDR3 DNA is TGTGCCAGTAGTGTCTGGGACAGGGCGAACACTGAA.